The 31 T cell receptor beta chains reported below all come from one sample, sequenced in a study of blood T cell repertoires in COVID-19. Data came from immunoSEQ multiplex PCR; TCRdb stores just in-frame clones and leaves some out. The sample comprises around 200,000 clones, about nine tenths of which are singletons, and less than 0.75% rests with the top ten. The sample consisted of peripheral blood. These receptors were obtained from a man aged 40-50 years with acute or convalescent COVID-19.

The chain carries TRBV14 and TRBJ1-1; D might be TRBD1 (5 bases). This CDR3 has 14 amino acids. Germline CDR1 is SGHDN and CDR2 is FVKESK. V was shortened by 3 bases and J by 3 bases, with 11 bases between the two germline ends. As DNA, the CDR3 is TGTGCCAGCAGCCAGATATCGGGGGACACTGAAGCTTTCTTT. It encodes CASSQISGDTEAFF.

The rearrangement uses TRBV3-1 (or the pseudogene TRBV3-2) and TRBJ2-3; 10 positions agree with TRBD1. Trimming at V came to 0 bases and at J to 1 base, leaving 1 base not matched to a gene. Germline values: CDR1 LGHDT, CDR2 YNNKEL (reference sequence). This CDR3 is built from 16 residues. Here the CDR3 DNA reads TGTGCCAGCAGCCAAGAGGGGACAGGGGGCACAGATACGCAGTATTTT. Translating gives CASSQEGTGGTDTQYF.

The V gene is TRBV14, the J gene TRBJ1-3; weak D call: TRBD1 (6 bases). The CDR3 totals 15 residues. V lost 4 bases and J lost 0, with 10 bases in between. Germline loops: CDR1 SGHDN, CDR2 FVKESK. The CDR3 sequence: CASSLTGFSGNTIYF. The CDR3 bases are TGTGCCAGCAGCCTTACAGGGTTCTCTGGAAACACCATATATTTT.

The chain has TRBV5-1 and TRBJ1-2; D remains ambiguous. The V and J ends lost 0 bases and 4 bases respectively, with 22 bases between them. The germline V gene encodes CDR1 SGHRS and CDR2 YFSETQ. The CDR3 loop spans 18 amino acids. The CDR3 DNA reads as TGCGCCAGCAGCTTGGATGGGTTAATGGCCCCAAGACTCTATGGCTACACCTTC. As protein: CASSLDGLMAPRLYGYTF.

The chain is built from TRBV18 and TRBJ2-3; 9 bases match TRBD1. There are 14 residues in the CDR3. Losses at the gene ends were 6 bases for V and 0 bases for J; bases not matched to a gene: 1. The germline CDR1 and CDR2 sequences are KGHSH and LQKENI. This CDR3 reads CASSGQGSTDTQYF. In DNA form, the CDR3 reads TGTGCCAGCTCTGGACAGGGGAGCACAGATACGCAGTATTTT.

V usage is TRBV19 and J usage is TRBJ2-3; TRBD2 agrees at 9 bases. In germline, CDR1 is LNHDA, CDR2 SQIVND (reference sequence). This CDR3 is 17 amino acids long. V lost 1 base to trimming and J lost 5 bases; unmatched junction nucleotides: 10. CDR3 protein: CASSIGWTGGGEDTQYF. The DNA for the CDR3 is TGTGCCAGTAGTATAGGATGGACAGGCGGGGGGGAAGATACGCAGTATTTT.

V usage is TRBV24-1 and J usage is TRBJ2-1, with 10 bases matching TRBD1. The CDR3 loop spans 16 amino acids. Germline trimming cut 3 bases from V and 4 bases from J; bases unmatched to any gene: 5. The germline V gene encodes CDR1 KGHDR and CDR2 SFDVKD. The CDR3 here is CATSDPGQGSYNEQFF. The DNA of the CDR3 is TGTGCCACCAGTGATCCGGGACAGGGGAGTTACAATGAGCAGTTCTTC.

This clone has a single count. The chain joins TRBV5-1 to TRBJ2-7, with TRBD1 identical over 7 bases. V was clipped by 1 base and J by 0 bases; unmatched bases: 10. Germline loops: CDR1 SGHRS, CDR2 YFSETQ. The length of the CDR3 is 17 residues. The CDR3 spells CASSLLYIRDSSYEQYF. The CDR3 bases are TGCGCCAGCAGCTTGTTGTACATCCGGGACAGCTCCTACGAGCAGTACTTC.

This chain links TRBV25-1 with TRBJ2-7, with 8 nucleotides matching TRBD2. Germline V gives CDR1 MGHDK, CDR2 SYGVNS. CDR3 size: 18 residues. Trimming at V came to 3 bases and at J to 1 base, leaving 14 bases not matched to a gene. The CDR3 here is CASSDRALLADLSYEQYF. CDR3 coding DNA: TGTGCCAGCAGTGATCGAGCCCTACTAGCGGACCTGTCCTACGAGCAGTACTTC.

This chain connects TRBV19 to TRBJ1-5, with D hard to call. Germline V gene sequence: CDR1 LNHDA, CDR2 SQIVND (reference sequence). The length of the CDR3 is 12 residues. Trimming removed 4 bases from V and 6 bases from J, with 7 bases in between. In DNA, the CDR3 is TGTGCCAGTAGTAGTCTCGGTCAGCCCCAGCATTTT. This gives the protein CASSSLGQPQHF.

This clone was counted a single time. The V call is TRBV9, the J call TRBJ2-5, with D maybe TRBD1 (6 bases). Germline CDR1 and CDR2: SGDLS and YYNGEE. V gave up 5 bases and J gave up 0 bases, with 17 bases separating them. The CDR3 runs to 16 residues. The CDR3 region is CASSSGWTADQETQYF. The CDR3 DNA sequence: TGTGCCAGCAGTTCAGGATGGACAGCTGACCAAGAGACCCAGTACTTC.

The chain couples TRBV30 to TRBJ1-1; TRBD1 matches at 7 bases. The CDR3 contains 13 residues. CDR1 GTSNPN and CDR2 SVGIG come from the germline V gene (reference sequence). V shed 5 bases, J shed 5 bases, and the junction held 8 bases outside the gene matches. The CDR3 region has the DNA TGTGCCTGGGACAGGGAAGGAAGAACTGAAGCTTTCTTT. Its translation: CAWDREGRTEAFF.

V is TRBV7-5 and J is TRBJ2-3; the listed D gene, TRBD1, was not tested against the DNA. TRBV7-5 is termed a pseudogene. CDR3 length equals 16 residues. CDR3 loop: CVRSPPGRQGTDTQYF. As DNA, the CDR3 is TGTGTCAGAAGCCCCCCGGGGCGACAGGGCACAGATACGCAGTATTTT.

This clone was seen just once. The rearrangement links TRBV11-2 to TRBJ2-5; 8 positions match TRBD2. Germline V CDR1 and CDR2: SGHAT, FQNNGV. The CDR3 totals 15 residues. V lost 8 bases to trimming and J lost 2 bases; unmatched junction nucleotides: 10. The DNA of the CDR3 is TGTGCCAGCCGGCGGAGCGGGGGCACACAAGAGACCCAGTACTTC. Translated, it gives CASRRSGGTQETQYF.

This clone was counted only a few times. V gene TRBV4-3 combines with J gene TRBJ2-3, with 8 bases fitting TRBD1. J gave up 0 bases and V 5 bases, and 4 bases lay outside the gene matches. Germline V gives CDR1 LGHNA, CDR2 YSLEER. The CDR3 length is 15 residues. CDR3 nucleotides: TGCGCCAGCAGCGGAGGGACAGGCAGCACAGATACGCAGTATTTT. As protein: CASSGGTGSTDTQYF.

The chain is built from TRBV28 and TRBJ1-4; D is ambiguous. Germline CDR1 and CDR2: MDHEN and SYDVKM. The CDR3 has 14 amino acids. Trimming took 7 bases from V and 0 from J, leaving 9 bases between them. The CDR3 is CASMKRTTNEKLFF. In DNA form, the CDR3 reads TGTGCCAGCATGAAGAGAACAACTAATGAAAAACTGTTTTTT.

Details on this clone: The limits of the CDR3 on the DNA are not certain, so only TCRdb's listed CDR3 is given. The chain links TRBV10-3 to TRBJ2-3; the table assigns TRBD1, which was not confirmed against the DNA. The CDR3 totals 18 residues, both ends included. The V gene's germline CDR1 is ENHRY and CDR2 SYGVKD. This CDR3 reads CAISEFHFGTGGTDTQYF.

This clone was observed a handful of times. In DNA, the CDR3 is TGTGCCAGCAGGGGAGGGGCAGGGGGCGAAGTCGGTGGCTACACCTTC. It encodes CASRGGAGGEVGGYTF. The chain links TRBV7-9 to TRBJ1-2; 8 nucleotides line up with TRBD1. In germline, CDR1 is SEHNR, CDR2 FQNEAQ (reference sequence). This CDR3 has 16 amino acids. The trim removed 6 bases at V and 7 bases at J, leaving 16 bases unmatched.

The chain carries TRBV27 and TRBJ2-7; 7 nucleotides align to TRBD2. Looked up from germline, CDR1 is MNHEY and CDR2 is SMNVEV (reference sequence). J lost 0 bases, V lost 5 bases, and 4 bases had no gene match. This CDR3 comprises 14 residues. CDR3 sequence reads: CASSITSVSYEQYF. Written as DNA, the CDR3 is TGTGCCAGCAGTATAACTAGCGTCTCCTACGAGCAGTACTTC.

The rearrangement joins TRBV5-4 to TRBJ2-5; TRBD2 matches at 8 bases. Germline-derived CDR1 and CDR2 are SGHNT and YYREEE (reference sequence). The CDR3 runs to 14 residues. The J segment lost 3 bases and the V segment lost 4 bases, leaving 5 bases of the junction unmatched. CDR3 in amino acids: CASSNGLAEETQYF. Written as DNA, the CDR3 is TGTGCCAGCAGCAACGGACTAGCAGAAGAGACCCAGTACTTC.

This chain connects TRBV12-3 or TRBV12-4 to TRBJ2-7, with 9 bases that match TRBD1. The CDR3 runs to 13 residues. Unmatched junction bases numbered 5, after V lost 6 bases and J lost 5 bases. The CDR3 sequence: CASSRTGVDEQYF. The CDR3 DNA reads as TGTGCCAGCAGCCGGACAGGGGTCGACGAGCAGTACTTC.

This clone was detected only a few times. The V call is TRBV9, the J call TRBJ1-5, with D possibly TRBD1 on 5 matching bases. Germline V gives CDR1 SGDLS, CDR2 YYNGEE. V lost 0 bases to trimming and J lost 1 base, with 5 bases between them. This CDR3 has 14 amino acids. The CDR3 DNA sequence: TGTGCCAGCAGCGTAGGACAGAGCAATCAGCCCCAGCATTTT. It codes for CASSVGQSNQPQHF. The full variable domain, completed using reference TRBV9 and TRBJ1-5, is DSGVTQTPKHLITATGQRVTLRCSPRSGDLSVYWYQQSLDQGLQFLIQYYNGEERAKGNILERFSAQQFPDLHSELNLSSLELGDSALYFCASSVGQSNQPQHFGDGTRLSIL.

The J gene is TRBJ2-4, the V gene TRBV9; D possibly corresponds to TRBD1 (7 bases). Trimming cost V 1 base and J 7 bases, with 15 bases left between them. The CDR3 is made up of 15 amino acids. Germline V gene sequence: CDR1 SGDLS, CDR2 YYNGEE. The CDR3 region is CASSVKAEGANIQYF. Written as DNA, the CDR3 is TGTGCCAGCAGCGTAAAGGCGGAGGGGGCTAACATTCAGTACTTC.

V is TRBV6-6 and J is TRBJ1-4; no definite D call. Trimming removed 6 bases at V and 4 bases at J, with 15 bases between. This CDR3 has 15 residues. Germline CDR1 and CDR2: MNHNY and SVGAGI (reference sequence). CDR3 region: CASRIIGTDNEKLFF. The CDR3, as DNA: TGTGCCAGCAGGATTATAGGAACAGATAATGAAAAACTGTTTTTT.

This clone has just a few counts. This chain links TRBV20-1 with TRBJ1-1; 7 bases are a match to TRBD1. The CDR3 consists of 11 residues. The germline V gene has CDR1 DFQATT and CDR2 SNEGSKA (reference sequence). V was clipped by 6 bases and J by 8 bases; unmatched bases: 6. CDR3: CSAPRTGEAFF. DNA of the CDR3: TGCAGTGCCCCCCGGACAGGAGAAGCTTTCTTT.

The count of this clone is one. This same CDR3 is encoded by further DNA sequences in the sample. The V gene is TRBV6-5, the J gene TRBJ1-5, with a tentative D call TRBD1 (5 bases). Trimming cost V 0 bases and J 4 bases, with 10 bases left between them. Germline CDR1 MNHEY, CDR2 SVGAGI. The CDR3 consists of 15 residues. The CDR3 DNA reads TGTGCCAGCAGTTACTCGGGCCAGGGAAATCAGCCCCAGCATTTT. Amino acid sequence: CASSYSGQGNQPQHF.

This chain uses TRBV6-5 with TRBJ2-3; possible D gene TRBD2, 5 bases. The CDR3 covers 13 residues. Trimming stripped 4 bases from V and 5 bases from J, with 10 bases between. Germline CDR1 reads MNHEY; CDR2 reads SVGAGI. The CDR3 spells CASSFQLGDTQYF. The CDR3 bases are TGTGCCAGCAGTTTCCAACTAGGAGATACGCAGTATTTT.

The rearrangement uses TRBV19 and TRBJ1-1; 7 bases align to TRBD1. V dropped 4 bases and J dropped 0; count of bases not matched to a gene: 5. Germline assignment: CDR1 LNHDA and CDR2 SQIVND (reference sequence). The CDR3 spans 15 residues. The CDR3 reads CASSTRDSLNTEAFF. CDR3 in DNA: TGTGCCAGTAGTACCCGGGACAGCCTGAACACTGAAGCTTTCTTT.

Concerning this clone: The same CDR3 is also encoded by other DNA sequences in this sample. The rearrangement links TRBV7-2 to TRBJ2-7; TRBD2 agrees at 7 bases. J lost 1 base, V lost 0 bases, and 0 bases had no gene match. The CDR3 has 14 residues. Germline V gene sequence: CDR1 SGHTA, CDR2 FQGNSA. The CDR3 coding sequence is TGTGCCAGCAGCTTAGCGGGAGGGTCCTACGAGCAGTACTTC. Protein product: CASSLAGGSYEQYF.

V is TRBV25-1 and J is TRBJ2-5; D remains unclear. Trimming stripped 2 bases from V and 8 bases from J, with 6 bases between. Germline CDR1 and CDR2: MGHDK and SYGVNS. The CDR3 spans 11 residues. As DNA, the CDR3 is TGTGCCAGCAGTGAAGGCAGAACCCAGTACTTC. Translated, it gives CASSEGRTQYF.

The chain has TRBV7-9 and TRBJ2-2, with D possibly being TRBD1 (5 bases). Germline values: CDR1 SEHNR, CDR2 FQNEAQ (reference sequence). This CDR3 is built from 15 residues. Trimming left V 3 bases short and J 8 bases short, with 16 bases between. CDR3 nucleotide sequence: TGTGCCAGCAGCTTTCAGGGCCTCACCGGTGGGGAGCTGTTTTTT. Its translation is CASSFQGLTGGELFF.